This T cell receptor beta chain was captured in a study of cytomegalovirus exposure and HLA in healthy donors. V was trimmed by 7 bases and J by 7 bases, leaving 17 bases between them. The germline CDR1 and CDR2 sequences are LNHNV and YYDKDF (reference sequence). The CDR3 has 14 amino acids. Profiled with immunoSEQ multiplex PCR; TCRdb holds only in-frame clones, not every one. This sample carries under 100,000 clones, roughly 95% of them seen once, and the ten largest clones take roughly 1.3%. Sequencing used PBMCs. The clonotype originates from a woman younger than 30 in good health and CMV-seronegative. The V call is TRBV15, the J call TRBJ2-1; perhaps TRBD1 as D (5 bases). The CDR3 coding sequence is TGTGCCACCACGGCAGGGTATATGATAAATGAGCAGTTCTTC. This sequence encodes CATTAGYMINEQFF.